A single sample is the source of the 18 T cell receptor beta chains below, sequenced in a study of T cells in Graves' hyperthyroidism and ophthalmopathy. RNA transcripts served as the template for amplifying TCR beta CDR3 regions. RT-PCR in the first round (using the HTBI primer set) targeted the TCR CDR3. TCRdb re-called the multiplex PCR reads with MiXCR, one entry per CDR3 protein. The profile shows approximately 360,000 distinct CDR3 sequences, roughly 25% of them singletons. Sequencing was done on a sample of blood. All receptors derive from a man aged 45 to 65 with Graves' hyperthyroidism.

In its sample, this clonotype was seen a few times. The chain has TRBV6-2 or TRBV6-3 and TRBJ2-5, with 9 bases aligning to TRBD2. This CDR3 region has 15 residues. Germline V gives CDR1 MNHEY, CDR2 SVGEGT. J lost 3 bases, V lost 5 bases, and 7 bases had no gene match. The CDR3 protein is CASSPRTSEEETQYF. The CDR3 DNA reads as TGTGCCAGCAGTCCGAGGACTAGCGAAGAAGAGACCCAGTACTTC.

V usage is TRBV10-2 and J usage is TRBJ2-1, with TRBD2 identical over 7 bases. The V segment lost 7 bases and the J segment 5 bases; nucleotides outside the gene matches: 11. The CDR3 has 15 residues. Germline CDR1 reads WSHSY; CDR2 reads SAAADI. The CDR3 nucleotides are TGCGCCAGCACTGACCTCTTGGGAGGGCACAATGAGCAGTTCTTC. It is translated as CASTDLLGGHNEQFF.

The chain is built from TRBV24-1 and TRBJ2-2; 12 bases agree with TRBD1. CDR3 length: 17 residues. In germline, CDR1 is KGHDR, CDR2 SFDVKD. Losses at the gene ends were 2 bases for V and 4 bases for J; bases not matched to a gene: 4. The CDR3 loop reads CATSDWGQGAGTGELFF. The CDR3 DNA sequence: TGTGCCACCAGTGATTGGGGACAGGGGGCAGGCACCGGGGAGCTGTTTTTT.

This clonotype was counted many times. V usage is TRBV2 and J usage is TRBJ1-1, with a weak D call TRBD1 (5 bases). Per the germline V gene, CDR1 is SNHLY and CDR2 is FYNNEI. V gave up 5 bases and J gave up 1 base, with 11 bases separating them. The CDR3 has 14 residues. CDR3 sequence: CASSPDRPNTEAFF. In DNA, the CDR3 is TGTGCCAGCAGTCCCGACAGACCGAACACTGAAGCTTTCTTT.

This clonotype was counted only a few times. A read error is possible here, since a much larger clone lies one base away. The rearrangement uses TRBV3-1 and TRBJ2-7; the match to TRBD2 covers 8 bases. CDR1 and CDR2 (germline): LGHDT, YNNKEL (reference sequence). The CDR3 runs to 13 residues. The CDR3 coding sequence is TGTGCCAGCAGCCAACTAGCGGGCTACGGGCAGTACTTC. Translating gives CASSQLAGYGQYF.

This clonotype was detected only a few times. The rearrangement joins TRBV10-3 to TRBJ2-5; no clear D gene. V gave up 0 bases and J gave up 1 base, with 15 bases separating them. The CDR3 loop spans 17 amino acids. From germline, CDR1 is ENHRY and CDR2 SYGVKD. The CDR3 DNA reads TGTGCCATCAGTGAGTCGATAATGTTAGCCAGCCAAGAGACCCAGTACTTC. Residues: CAISESIMLASQETQYF.

At least ten counts were recorded for this clonotype. Written as DNA, the CDR3 is TGTGCCAGCAGCTTAGTCGCAGGGAGGAACACTGAAGCTTTCTTT. Protein product: CASSLVAGRNTEAFF. The rearrangement joins TRBV11-3 to TRBJ1-1, with TRBD1 as a possible D gene (5 bases). This CDR3 spans 15 amino acids. Per germline, CDR1 SGHNT and CDR2 YENEEA. V lost 1 base to trimming and J lost 1 base, with 10 bases between them.

There are a few counts of this clonotype. The chain recombines TRBV6-1 with TRBJ2-2; 7 bases map to TRBD1. CDR1 is MNHNS, CDR2 SASEGT, per germline. There are 13 residues in the CDR3. The V and J ends lost 4 bases and 7 bases, in that order; junction bases with no gene match: 3. CDR3 protein: CASSVNRGGELFF. The CDR3 DNA is TGTGCCAGCAGTGTAAACAGGGGCGGGGAGCTGTTTTTT.

Here the CDR3 reads CASSPQGQALVNEQFF. The CDR3 DNA sequence: TGTGCCAGCTCACCTCAGGGACAGGCCCTGGTCAATGAGCAGTTCTTC. The V call is TRBV18, the J call TRBJ2-1; 8 bases map to TRBD1. Germline V gene lookup returns CDR1 KGHSH and CDR2 LQKENI. CDR3 size: 16 residues. Germline trimming cut 3 bases from V and 6 bases from J; bases unmatched to any gene: 10. The whole variable domain, remainder taken from reference TRBV18 and TRBJ2-1, is NAGVMQNPRHLVRRRGQEARLRCSPMKGHSHVYWYRQLPEEGLKFMVYLQKENIIDESGMPKERFSAEFPKEGPSILRIQQVVRGDSAAYFCASSPQGQALVNEQFFGPGTRLTVL.

This clonotype was seen ten or more times. The V and J genes are TRBV11-2 and TRBJ2-4; 9 bases are shared with TRBD2. The CDR3 sequence is 15 residues long. With V trimmed by 2 bases and J by 8 bases, 7 bases remained unmatched. Germline lookup yields CDR1 SGHAT and CDR2 FQNNGV. For the CDR3, the DNA is TGTGCCAGCAGCTTAATTCAGGGACTAGCATACATTCAGTACTTC. This translates into CASSLIQGLAYIQYF.

V gene TRBV5-1 combines with J gene TRBJ2-1, with D uncertain. Germline loops: CDR1 SGHRS, CDR2 YFSETQ. Trimming left V 0 bases short and J 7 bases short, with 8 bases between. The CDR3 contains 13 residues. This chain's CDR3 is CASSLESGNEQFF. The DNA of the CDR3 is TGCGCCAGCAGCTTGGAGTCCGGAAATGAGCAGTTCTTC.

J is TRBJ1-3 and V is TRBV30; D is perhaps TRBD1 (5 bases). Looked up from germline, CDR1 is GTSNPN and CDR2 is SVGIG (reference sequence). The CDR3 consists of 13 residues. The CDR3 nucleotides read TGTGCATGGGAGGGGTACTCTGGAAACACCATATATTTT. It codes for CAWEGYSGNTIYF.

This clonotype was detected a few times. V gene TRBV10-3 combines with J gene TRBJ2-7; TRBD2 aligns across 8 bases. The V and J ends lost 10 bases and 6 bases, in that order; junction bases with no gene match: 11. The CDR3 runs to 13 residues. The V gene's germline CDR1 is ENHRY and CDR2 SYGVKD. This CDR3 reads CATRTSKGGEQYF. The DNA for the CDR3 is TGTGCCACCAGGACTAGCAAAGGGGGCGAGCAGTACTTC.

A note on this clonotype: The junction does not match germline at one end; this may be a read error. The V call is TRBV5-1, the J call TRBJ1-1; 9 bases line up with TRBD1. The CDR3 length is 17 residues. From germline, CDR1 is SGHRS and CDR2 YFSETQ. This chain's CDR3 is CASSLLGQGRRNAEAFF. CDR3 bases: TGCGCCAGCAGCTTGCTGGGACAGGGAAGGCGGAACGCTGAAGCTTTCTTT.

V is TRBV27 and J is TRBJ1-1; D gene ambiguous. The V end was cut by 6 bases, the J end by 0 bases, with 8 bases between. This CDR3 contains 13 residues. Germline assignment: CDR1 MNHEY and CDR2 SMNVEV (reference sequence). The CDR3 DNA reads as TGTGCCAGCAGGAGTACCTTGAACACTGAAGCTTTCTTT. Protein sequence: CASRSTLNTEAFF.

This clonotype was counted a few times. The chain joins TRBV9 to TRBJ2-3, with 14 bases fitting TRBD2. With 3 bases clipped from V and 6 bases from J, the junction kept 3 bases outside the gene matches. CDR3 length equals 15 residues. Germline loops: CDR1 SGDLS, CDR2 YYNGEE. CDR3 DNA sequence: TGTGCCAGCAGCGCGGGGACTAGCGGGAGCGATACGCAGTATTTT. Translation gives CASSAGTSGSDTQYF. Based on the CDR3 plus reference TRBV9 and TRBJ2-3, the full variable domain is DSGVTQTPKHLITATGQRVTLRCSPRSGDLSVYWYQQSLDQGLQFLIQYYNGEERAKGNILERFSAQQFPDLHSELNLSSLELGDSALYFCASSAGTSGSDTQYFGPGTRLTVL.

This clonotype has ten or more counts. This sequence joins TRBV9 and TRBJ2-1, with TRBD2 identical over 8 bases. The CDR3 extends over 17 amino acids. Trimming took 0 bases from V and 7 from J; bases not matched to a gene: 12. Germline values: CDR1 SGDLS, CDR2 YYNGEE. CDR3 protein: CASSVAVSGILGNEQFF. CDR3 sequence (DNA): TGTGCCAGCAGCGTAGCTGTTAGCGGGATTCTTGGAAATGAGCAGTTCTTC.

This chain joins TRBV7-2 and TRBJ2-5, with TRBD2 matching over 14 bases. CDR1 SGHTA and CDR2 FQGNSA come from the germline V gene. The CDR3 has 17 amino acids. The V gene end was trimmed by 1 base and the J gene end by 6 bases; junction bases not matched to a gene: 7. CDR3 amino acids: CASSLDGTSGSLQTQYF. CDR3 in DNA: TGTGCCAGCAGCTTAGATGGGACTAGCGGGAGCCTCCAGACCCAGTACTTC.